This T cell receptor beta chain was sequenced in a study of beta chain features in type 1 diabetes (dated by TCRdb to the late 2010s). With regard to the full study: Mean age, gender distribution, total cell number and subset yield did not differ between patients and healthy donors. A total of 85 million to 140 million sorted cells were examined across all samples, and a strong correlation was observed between cell number per subset and RNA yield. The study compared the TCRB repertoires of sorted circulating CD4+ T cell subsets in recently diagnosed type 1 diabetes patients with those in matched healthy donors. Naive and central memory subsets were obtained from all 30 or so donors, but regulatory and stem cell-like memory subsets were isolated from only 8 patients and 8 healthy donors. Study-wide findings and limitations: Because cDNA was sequenced instead of genomic DNA, highly expressing activated cells could be over-represented, though the groups showed no difference in activation or CD3 levels. Because small numbers of individuals were included in the HLA sub-analyses, any influence of HLA type on TCRB rearrangement was left unresolved. Patients with type 1 diabetes made fewer insertions and deleted more nucleotides at VDJ recombination sites, implying thymic rearrangement abnormalities. In all four CD4+ subsets, TCRB CDR3 length was moderately but significantly shorter in type 1 diabetes patients. Naive, central memory and regulatory TCRB repertoires appeared more similar among patients than among healthy donors. PCR may preferentially amplify shorter templates, but because patient and control samples were amplified and corrected together, any resulting skew would affect both groups equally.

The entire isolated RNA was reverse transcribed using the High Capacity cDNA Reverse Transcription Kit, and thus expressed TCRB transcripts were sequenced. Deep immunoSEQ sequencing was applied to naive, central memory and regulatory T cell samples, giving an average of around 3.4 million total reads per sample. After sorted cells were lysed in RLT buffer, RNA was extracted with DNase-treated RNeasy Micro or Mini kits, with the choice depending on cell number. Each cell subset was processed on its own to prevent cross-contamination, while patient and healthy donor samples were processed together. The immunoSEQ multiplex PCR was used to amplify TCRB sequences from cDNA, yielding 87-bp fragments that span the CDR3 region. The amplicons were sequenced using the Illumina HiSeq platform. Per the authors' processing: PCR bias was computationally corrected using synthetic template baselines, reads within Hamming distance 2 were collapsed, and singletons that could not be merged were discarded. Reads were aligned against IMGT to assign V, D and J genes, CDR3 length and insertions or deletions at six rearrangement sites. Within each subset, clonotype counts were normalized to sorted cell number, after which true diversity and Gini coefficients were computed with the tcR R package. Repertoire sharing was quantified using the overlap coefficient calculated on TCRB nucleotide sequences. Out-of-frame TCRB sequences from naive cells were analyzed as a proxy for the pre-selection repertoire. Sourced from immuneACCESS, this table was stored by TCRdb with only in-frame sequences that have V and J called. A share of the clones is absent; for the studies checked, an unresolved V gene accounts for under half, and the remainder has no known explanation. The DNA gave D and trimming, while V, J and clone size come from that table. Recorded for this sample are 310,000 or so clones; 15% of them occurred a single time. Together, the top ten hold less than 0.02% of the sample.

The CDR3 measures 18 amino acids from cysteine to phenylalanine. The read is trimmed to its CDR3 DNA, 54 bases read in frame from base 1. Germline trimming amounts to 0 bases on V and 0 bases on J, with 6 as the count of junction bases outside the gene matches. The germline V gene provides CDR1 LGHNA and CDR2 YNFKEQ. From each donor, a single peripheral blood sample of around 120 mL on average was drawn into heparinised tubes. Using a panel that included CD45RO, CCR7, CD25, CD127, CD95 and CD27, naive, central memory, regulatory and stem cell-like memory CD4+ T cells were sorted on a BD FACSAria II. All sorted populations exceeded 95% purity. PBMCs were isolated immediately by Lymphoprep density gradient centrifugation and stained directly without culture. To minimize batch effects, samples were stained and sorted in pairs, one healthy donor with one patient per experiment. Notes on this clone: Its antigen remains undetermined. No per-base quality is available; no much larger clone lies one base away.

Sequencing input: naive CD4+ T cells from blood. In the paper's terms, the cell subset or site label means: true naive CD4+ T cells. The sequence derives from a man aged 18 to 30 with type 1 diabetes. The chain is encoded by TRBV4-2 joined to TRBJ2-3; the central 10 bases match TRBD2. The CDR3 protein is CASSQDISGRASTDTQYF. The nucleotide sequence is TGTGCCAGCAGCCAAGATATAAGCGGGAGGGCTAGCACAGATACGCAGTATTTT.